A single sample is the source of the 17 T cell receptor beta chains below, sequenced in a study of T cell responses to AZD1222 COVID-19 vaccine. The table came from immunoSEQ multiplex PCR; TCRdb's copy has only in-frame clones and leaves some out. The sample includes some 89,000 clones, 90% of them seen just once. This sample comprised peripheral blood, obtained on day 0 of AZD1222 vaccination. The source of these receptors is an adult in good health.

J is TRBJ2-5 and V is TRBV15, with D possibly being TRBD1 or TRBD2 (7 bases each). The CDR3 is 17 residues long. V lost 3 bases and J lost 0, with 17 bases in between. CDR1 is LNHNV and CDR2 is YYDKDF in the germline V gene (reference sequence). The CDR3 DNA follows: TGTGCCACCAGCAGCACTCGGAGCGGGACAGACCAAGAGACCCAGTACTTC. This sequence encodes CATSSTRSGTDQETQYF.

The chain links TRBV19 to TRBJ1-5; possibly TRBD1 for D (6 bases). V was pared by 7 bases and J by 3 bases, with 16 bases between. This CDR3 spans 15 amino acids. Germline V gene lookup returns CDR1 LNHDA and CDR2 SQIVND (reference sequence). The CDR3 DNA reads TGTGCCAGTAACTCTCCCGGGGGCCTCAATCAGCCCCAGCATTTT. This codes for CASNSPGGLNQPQHF.

V is TRBV2 and J is TRBJ1-4; a weak D match, TRBD1 (6 bases). CDR1 and CDR2 from the germline V gene are SNHLY and FYNNEI. V lost 6 bases and J lost 6, with 14 bases in between. The CDR3 length is 14 residues. CDR3 coding DNA: TGTGCCAGCAGCCCTGGGGGGGCAGATGAAAAACTGTTTTTT. The encoded protein is CASSPGGADEKLFF.

The chain joins TRBV27 to TRBJ2-2; tentatively, D is TRBD2 (5 bases). The CDR3 has 14 amino acids. V dropped 11 bases and J dropped 2 bases, with 15 bases sitting between them. Per germline, CDR1 MNHEY and CDR2 SMNVEV (reference sequence). CDR3 nucleotide sequence: TGTGCCCGGGGTGTCGGCAGAAACACCGGGGAGCTGTTTTTT. Translation gives CARGVGRNTGELFF.

V and J are TRBV3-1 (or the pseudogene TRBV3-2) and TRBJ2-7, with TRBD2 matching 11 bases. This CDR3 comprises 18 residues. V was pared by 1 base and J by 2 bases, with 10 bases of the junction left unmatched. The V gene's germline CDR1 is LGHDT and CDR2 YNNKEL (reference sequence). The DNA of the CDR3 is TGTGCCAGCAGCCAAGTCCCGTTGGTAGCGGGGGGGCCCTACGAGCAGTACTTC. Encoded protein: CASSQVPLVAGGPYEQYF.

The CDR3 loop is CASSDRGNSGNTIYF. The CDR3 DNA sequence: TGTGCCAGCAGTGACAGGGGGAACTCTGGAAACACCATATATTTT. The chain links TRBV6-1 to TRBJ1-3; 7 nucleotides match TRBD1. The CDR3 runs to 15 residues. Germline-derived CDR1 and CDR2 are MNHNS and SASEGT. The junction had 2 bases not matched to a gene; V was cut back by 3 bases and J by 0 bases.

V gene TRBV7-9 combines with J gene TRBJ2-3; the D gene is possibly TRBD2 (5 bases). Per germline, CDR1 SEHNR and CDR2 FQNEAQ (reference sequence). CDR3 size: 12 residues. V lost 5 bases to trimming and J lost 4 bases, with 7 bases between them. The CDR3 loop is CASSPLADTQYF. CDR3 coding DNA: TGTGCCAGCAGCCCACTAGCAGATACGCAGTATTTT.

This clone was counted a few times. This chain links TRBV7-2 with TRBJ1-2; D perhaps matches TRBD1 (5 bases). Germline V lookup: CDR1 SGHTA, CDR2 FQGNSA. This CDR3 comprises 13 residues. V was cut by 3 bases and J by 3 bases, with 8 bases left in between. As DNA, the CDR3 is TGTGCCAGCAGCTTCGACAGCGACTATGGCTACACCTTC. Amino acids: CASSFDSDYGYTF.

The CDR3 DNA is TGCAGCGTCCTGCGTGGGACAGGGGGTATGAATGAGCAGTTCTTC. Translation gives CSVLRGTGGMNEQFF. The chain recombines TRBV29-1 with TRBJ2-1, with TRBD1 matching 11 bases. Trimming removed 6 bases from V and 7 bases from J; junction bases left unmatched: 11. This CDR3 spans 15 amino acids. Germline assignment: CDR1 SQVTM and CDR2 ANQGSEA.

The chain couples TRBV19 to TRBJ1-1; TRBD1 agrees at 7 bases. J lost 10 bases, V lost 7 bases, and 12 bases had no gene match. CDR3 length: 13 residues. Germline V CDR1 and CDR2: LNHDA, SQIVND (reference sequence). CDR3 region: CASTVTGDEVAFF. Written as DNA, the CDR3 is TGTGCCAGTACAGTAACAGGGGACGAAGTAGCTTTCTTT.

The rearrangement links TRBV9 to TRBJ1-3; D is unresolved. Germline V gene sequence: CDR1 SGDLS, CDR2 YYNGEE. This CDR3 region has 18 residues. Trimming stripped 4 bases from V and 5 bases from J, with 25 bases between. The CDR3 nucleotides are TGTGCCAGCAGCTCCAACCCTGGAACTTCTGGGGAACGAAACACCATATATTTT. Translation: CASSSNPGTSGERNTIYF. Filled out from reference TRBV9 and TRBJ1-3, the complete variable domain reads DSGVTQTPKHLITATGQRVTLRCSPRSGDLSVYWYQQSLDQGLQFLIQYYNGEERAKGNILERFSAQQFPDLHSELNLSSLELGDSALYFCASSSNPGTSGERNTIYFGEGSWLTVV.

The rearrangement uses TRBV5-1 and TRBJ2-7; TRBD1 agrees at 7 bases. V lost 4 bases, J lost 0 bases, and 7 bases stayed unmatched. This CDR3 region has 15 residues. Per the germline V gene, CDR1 is SGHRS and CDR2 is YFSETQ. CDR3 bases: TGCGCCAGCAGCCCCCGGGCAGGGGGCTCCTACGAGCAGTACTTC. It codes for CASSPRAGGSYEQYF.

In regard to this clone: Germline is not matched at one junction end, which may reflect a read error. V usage is TRBV7-9 and J usage is TRBJ1-1, with 9 bases fitting TRBD1. The CDR3 has 15 amino acids. Germline assignment: CDR1 SEHNR and CDR2 FQNEAQ (reference sequence). CDR3 nucleotides: TGTGCCAGCAGCTTGACCGACAGGGGGGGAGACAGGCTTCTCTTT. Translating gives CASSLTDRGGDRLLF.

CDR3 coding DNA: TGTGCCAGCAGTTTAGGCTTCCTTAGCTCCTACGAGCAGTACTTC. It specifies CASSLGFLSSYEQYF. This sequence joins TRBV28 and TRBJ2-7; D gene unclear. The CDR3 has 15 amino acids. Germline V CDR1 and CDR2: MDHEN, SYDVKM. Trimming stripped 2 bases from V and 0 bases from J, with 11 bases between.

This chain links TRBV12-5 with TRBJ2-7; D unresolved. The CDR3 is 15 residues long. V lost 1 base, J lost 3 bases, and 13 bases lay in between. Germline-derived CDR1 and CDR2 are LGHNT and FRNRAP. The CDR3 sequence is CASGLAPDPRYEQYF. The DNA of the CDR3 is TGTGCTAGTGGTTTGGCCCCGGACCCCCGCTACGAGCAGTACTTC.

The V and J genes are TRBV7-9 and TRBJ1-1, with D unresolved. V gave up 5 bases and J gave up 0 bases, with 22 bases separating them. The CDR3 has 18 residues. Germline V CDR1 and CDR2: SEHNR, FQNEAQ (reference sequence). CDR3 loop: CASSPPSSSGGLNTEAFF. The CDR3 DNA follows: TGTGCCAGCAGCCCCCCCTCGTCCTCGGGAGGGCTGAACACTGAAGCTTTCTTT. Supplemented by reference TRBV7-9 and TRBJ1-1, the full variable domain reads DTGVSQNPRHKITKRGQNVTFRCDPISEHNRLYWYRQTLGQGPEFLTYFQNEAQLEKSRLLSDRFSAERPKGSFSTLEIQRTEQGDSAMYLCASSPPSSSGGLNTEAFFGQGTRLTVV.

This chain uses TRBV5-1 with TRBJ2-2; the match to TRBD2 covers 9 bases. There are 18 residues in the CDR3. Germline V gives CDR1 SGHRS, CDR2 YFSETQ. V trimming: 4 bases; J trimming: 0 bases; junction bases outside the gene matches: 10. CDR3 region: CASSPRSPSGANTGELFF. DNA of the CDR3: TGCGCCAGCAGCCCACGAAGTCCTAGCGGGGCGAACACCGGGGAGCTGTTTTTT. The full variable domain, in which reference TRBV5-1 and TRBJ2-2 provide the parts outside the CDR3, is KAGVTQTPRYLIKTRGQQVTLSCSPISGHRSVSWYQQTPGQGLQFLFEYFSETQRNKGNFPGRFSGRQFSNSRSEMNVSTLELGDSALYLCASSPRSPSGANTGELFFGEGSRLTVL.